The rows below give T cell receptor beta chains drawn from one sample of a study of cytomegalovirus exposure and HLA in healthy donors. Produced via immunoSEQ multiplex PCR; TCRdb's table is partial and in-frame only. The sample shows about 76,000 clones, over 60% of them seen only once. The sequencing input was PBMCs. These receptors were collected from a woman aged 40 to 55 in good health and CMV-seropositive. CDR3s include the opening cysteine and the closing phenylalanine or tryptophan. D genes are given only for firm matches. Only some rows state a clone size, as once, few, many or a class for expanded clones.

clone size | J gene | V gene | D gene | CDR3 protein | CDR3 DNA
NA | TRBJ2-3 | TRBV9 | NA | CASSVASSTDAQYF | TGTGCCAGCAGCGTAGCTTCCAGCACAGATGCGCAGTATTTT
NA | TRBJ1-5 | TRBV7-2 | NA | CASSSQGDLGTQHF | TGTGCCAGCAGCTCCCAGGGTGACCTGGGAACCCAGCATTTT
NA | TRBJ2-7 | TRBV6-5 | NA | CASRRKGVYEQYF | TGTGCCAGTAGGCGAAAGGGAGTCTACGAGCAGTACTTC
few | TRBJ2-3 | TRBV2 | NA | CASSVITDTQYF | TGTGCCAGCAGTGTTATTACAGATACGCAGTATTTT
once | TRBJ2-3 | TRBV7-2 | TRBD2 | CASSFQAGGGTDTQYF | TGTGCCAGCAGCTTTCAAGCGGGGGGGGGCACAGATACGCAGTATTTT
NA | TRBJ2-3 | TRBV4-1 | TRBD2 | CASSQDRGGTYTQYF | TGCGCCAGCAGCCAAGATCGGGGGGGCACGTATACGCAGTATTTT
NA | TRBJ2-1 | TRBV12-5 | NA | CASARGYGYNEQFF | TGTGCTAGTGCCCGGGGTTACGGTTACAATGAGCAGTTCTTC
NA | TRBJ1-4 | TRBV5-1 | NA | CASSPPKLRQVQEKLFF | TGCGCCAGCAGCCCTCCAAAGCTCCGTCAGGTCCAAGAAAAACTGTTTTTT
NA | TRBJ1-1 | TRBV19 | NA | CASSPNPRYTEAFF | TGTGCCAGTAGTCCCAACCCGCGATACACTGAAGCTTTCTTT
NA | TRBJ1-4 | TRBV29-1 | TRBD1 | CSVLTGTEEKLFF | TGCAGCGTCCTAACCGGGACAGAAGAAAAACTGTTTTTT
once | TRBJ1-6 | TRBV11-2 | TRBD1 | CASSSPRTGVRDSPLHF | TGTGCCAGCAGCTCCCCACGGACAGGGGTAAGGGATTCACCCCTCCACTTT
NA | TRBJ1-2 | TRBV10-3 | TRBD1 | CAISDEGTDFLYGYTF | TGTGCCATCAGTGATGAGGGGACAGATTTTCTCTATGGCTACACCTTC
NA | TRBJ1-2 | TRBV20-1 | NA | CGGRGYTF | TGCGGAGGAAGAGGCTACACCTTC
NA | TRBJ2-7 | TRBV6-1 | TRBD1 | CASTIDRDAYEQYF | TGTGCCAGCACCATCGACAGGGACGCCTACGAGCAGTACTTC
few | TRBJ2-7 | TRBV29-1 | TRBD1 | CSAGQTESEQYF | TGCAGCGCGGGACAGACTGAGTCGGAGCAGTACTTC
NA | TRBJ1-1 | TRBV5-1 | NA | CASSLAVGGTEAFF | TGCGCCAGCAGCTTGGCGGTAGGCGGCACTGAAGCTTTCTTT
NA | TRBJ1-1 | TRBV19 | TRBD1 | CASSQGASRVNTEAFF | TGTGCCAGTAGTCAGGGGGCGAGTCGGGTGAACACTGAAGCTTTCTTT
NA | TRBJ1-5 | TRBV6-5 | NA | CASSFRGNQPQHF | TGTGCCAGCAGTTTCAGGGGCAATCAGCCCCAGCATTTT
NA | TRBJ2-7 | TRBV28 | NA | CASKPGRPYEQYF | TGTGCCAGCAAGCCAGGGCGTCCCTACGAGCAGTACTTC
NA | TRBJ2-7 | TRBV5-4 | TRBD1 | CASSSAQTGGYEQYF | TGTGCCAGCAGCTCGGCTCAGACAGGGGGCTACGAGCAGTACTTC
NA | TRBJ1-2 | TRBV6-5 | NA | CASSSGQLSNTF | TGTGCCAGCAGTTCCGGACAGCTTAGTAACACCTTC
NA | TRBJ1-1 | TRBV5-1 | NA | CASSLGTVMNTEAFF | TGCGCCAGCAGCTTGGGGACAGTTATGAACACTGAAGCTTTCTTT
NA | TRBJ2-7 | TRBV28 | NA | CASSLPGSYEQYF | TGTGCCAGCAGTTTACCGGGGAGTTACGAGCAGTACTTC
NA | TRBJ2-5 | TRBV5-1 | NA | CASSVRGRTIGTQYF | TGCGCCAGCAGCGTGCGGGGGCGGACGATAGGGACCCAGTACTTC